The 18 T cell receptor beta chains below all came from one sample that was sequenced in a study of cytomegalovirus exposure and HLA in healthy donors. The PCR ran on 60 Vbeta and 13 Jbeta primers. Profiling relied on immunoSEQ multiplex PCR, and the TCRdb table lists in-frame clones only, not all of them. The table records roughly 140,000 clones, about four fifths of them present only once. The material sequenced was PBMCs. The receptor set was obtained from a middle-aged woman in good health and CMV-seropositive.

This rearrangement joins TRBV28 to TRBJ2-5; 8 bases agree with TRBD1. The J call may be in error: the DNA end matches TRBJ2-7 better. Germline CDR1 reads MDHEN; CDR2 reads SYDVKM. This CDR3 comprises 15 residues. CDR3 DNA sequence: TGTGCCAGCAGGCCCCGGGACAGGTTCTCCTACGAGCAGTACTTC. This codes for CASRPRDRFSYEQYF.

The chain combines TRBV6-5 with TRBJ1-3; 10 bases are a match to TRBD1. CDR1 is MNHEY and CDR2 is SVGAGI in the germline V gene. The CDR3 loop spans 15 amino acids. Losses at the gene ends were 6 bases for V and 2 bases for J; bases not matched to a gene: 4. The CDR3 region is CASRTTGGPGNTIYF. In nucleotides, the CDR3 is TGTGCCAGCAGAACGACAGGGGGCCCTGGAAACACCATATATTTT.

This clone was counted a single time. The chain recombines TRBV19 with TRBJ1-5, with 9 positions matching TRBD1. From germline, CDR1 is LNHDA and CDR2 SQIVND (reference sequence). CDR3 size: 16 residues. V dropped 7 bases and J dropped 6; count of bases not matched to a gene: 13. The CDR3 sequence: CASMTGTGTRFQPQHF. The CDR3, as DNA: TGTGCCAGTATGACCGGGACAGGGACTAGATTTCAGCCCCAGCATTTT. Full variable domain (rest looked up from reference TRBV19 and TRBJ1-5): DGGITQSPKYLFRKEGQNVTLSCEQNLNHDAMYWYRQDPGQGLRLIYYSQIVNDFQKGDIAEGYSVSREKKESFPLTVTSAQKNPTAFYLCASMTGTGTRFQPQHFGDGTRLSIL.

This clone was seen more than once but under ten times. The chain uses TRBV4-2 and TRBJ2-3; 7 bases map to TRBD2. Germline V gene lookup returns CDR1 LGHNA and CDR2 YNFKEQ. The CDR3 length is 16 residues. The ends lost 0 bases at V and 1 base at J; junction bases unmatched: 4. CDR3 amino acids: CASSQDPTSGTDTQYF. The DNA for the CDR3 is TGTGCCAGCAGCCAAGATCCCACTAGCGGCACAGATACGCAGTATTTT.

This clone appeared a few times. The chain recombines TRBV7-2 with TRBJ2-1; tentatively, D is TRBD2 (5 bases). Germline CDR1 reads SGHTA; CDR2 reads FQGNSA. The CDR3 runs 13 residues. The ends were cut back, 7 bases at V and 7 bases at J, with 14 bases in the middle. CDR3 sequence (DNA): TGTGCCAGCAATAAAGCGGTTGGGAATGAGCAGTTCTTC. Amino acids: CASNKAVGNEQFF.

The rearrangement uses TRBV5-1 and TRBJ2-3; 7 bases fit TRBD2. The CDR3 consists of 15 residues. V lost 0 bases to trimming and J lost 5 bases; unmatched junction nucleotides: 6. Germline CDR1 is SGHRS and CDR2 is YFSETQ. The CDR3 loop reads CASSLGLAVVDTQYF. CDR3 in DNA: TGCGCCAGCAGCTTGGGACTAGCTGTGGTAGATACGCAGTATTTT. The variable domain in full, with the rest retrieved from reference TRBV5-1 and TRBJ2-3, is KAGVTQTPRYLIKTRGQQVTLSCSPISGHRSVSWYQQTPGQGLQFLFEYFSETQRNKGNFPGRFSGRQFSNSRSEMNVSTLELGDSALYLCASSLGLAVVDTQYFGPGTRLTVL.

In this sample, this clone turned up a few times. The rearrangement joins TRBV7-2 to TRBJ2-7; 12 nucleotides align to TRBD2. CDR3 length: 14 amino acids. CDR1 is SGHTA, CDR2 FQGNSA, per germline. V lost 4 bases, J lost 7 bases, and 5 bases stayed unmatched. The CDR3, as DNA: TGTGCCAGCAGCTCACGACTAGCGGGGGCTGAGCAGTACTTC. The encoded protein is CASSSRLAGAEQYF.

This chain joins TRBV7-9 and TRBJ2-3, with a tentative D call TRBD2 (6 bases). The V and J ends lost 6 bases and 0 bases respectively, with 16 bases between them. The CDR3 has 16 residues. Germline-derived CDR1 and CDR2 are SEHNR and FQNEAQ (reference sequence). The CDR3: CASSSTLATSTDTQYF. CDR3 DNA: TGTGCCAGCAGTTCGACTCTAGCGACTAGCACAGATACGCAGTATTTT. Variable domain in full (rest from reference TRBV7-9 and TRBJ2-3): DTGVSQNPRHKITKRGQNVTFRCDPISEHNRLYWYRQTLGQGPEFLTYFQNEAQLEKSRLLSDRFSAERPKGSFSTLEIQRTEQGDSAMYLCASSSTLATSTDTQYFGPGTRLTVL.

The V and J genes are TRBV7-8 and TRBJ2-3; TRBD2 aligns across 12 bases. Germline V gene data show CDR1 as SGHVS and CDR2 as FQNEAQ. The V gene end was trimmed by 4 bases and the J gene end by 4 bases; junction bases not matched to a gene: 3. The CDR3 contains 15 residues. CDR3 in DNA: TGTGCCAGCAGCTCTAGCGGGAGGGCTGCAGATACGCAGTATTTT. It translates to CASSSSGRAADTQYF.

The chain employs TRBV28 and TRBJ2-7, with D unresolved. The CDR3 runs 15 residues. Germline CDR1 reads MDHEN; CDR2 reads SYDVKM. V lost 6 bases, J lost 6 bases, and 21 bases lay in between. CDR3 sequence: CASSPPSEYPSEQYF. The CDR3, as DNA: TGTGCCAGCAGCCCGCCAAGCGAATACCCCTCCGAGCAGTACTTC.

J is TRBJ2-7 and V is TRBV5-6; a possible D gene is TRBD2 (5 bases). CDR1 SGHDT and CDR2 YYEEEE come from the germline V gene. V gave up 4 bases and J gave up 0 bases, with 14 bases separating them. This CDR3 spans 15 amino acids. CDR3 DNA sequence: TGTGCCAGCAGCGCCGGTCCGGGAAGCTCCTACGAGCAGTACTTC. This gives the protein CASSAGPGSSYEQYF. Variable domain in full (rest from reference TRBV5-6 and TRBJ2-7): DAGVTQSPTHLIKTRGQQVTLRCSPKSGHDTVSWYQQALGQGPQFIFQYYEEEERQRGNFPDRFSGHQFPNYSSELNVNALLLGDSALYLCASSAGPGSSYEQYFGPGTRLTVT.

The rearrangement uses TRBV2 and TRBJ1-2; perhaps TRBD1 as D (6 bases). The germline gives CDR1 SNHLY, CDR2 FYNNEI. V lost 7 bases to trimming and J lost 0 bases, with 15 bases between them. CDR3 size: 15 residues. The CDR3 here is CASTRTGKTNYGYTF. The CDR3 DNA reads TGTGCCAGCACCCGCACAGGGAAAACTAACTATGGCTACACCTTC.

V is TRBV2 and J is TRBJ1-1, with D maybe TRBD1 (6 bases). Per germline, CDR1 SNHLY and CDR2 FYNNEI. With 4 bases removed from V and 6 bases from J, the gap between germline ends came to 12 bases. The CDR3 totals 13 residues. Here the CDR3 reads CASSGHRTAEAFF. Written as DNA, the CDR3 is TGTGCCAGCAGTGGCCATAGGACAGCTGAAGCTTTCTTT.

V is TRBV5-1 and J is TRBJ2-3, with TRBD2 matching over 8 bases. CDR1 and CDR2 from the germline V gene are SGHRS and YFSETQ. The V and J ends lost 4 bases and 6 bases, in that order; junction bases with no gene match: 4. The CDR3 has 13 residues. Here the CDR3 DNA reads TGCGCCAGCAGCGCGAGCGGGAGTGATACGCAGTATTTT. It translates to CASSASGSDTQYF.

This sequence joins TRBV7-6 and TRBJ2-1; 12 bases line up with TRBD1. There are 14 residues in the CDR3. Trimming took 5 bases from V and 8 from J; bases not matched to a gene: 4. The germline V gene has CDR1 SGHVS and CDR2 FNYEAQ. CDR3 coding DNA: TGTGCCAGCAGCCGGGGACAGGGGGCGGATGAGCAGTTCTTC. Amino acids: CASSRGQGADEQFF.

The chain's CDR3 is CASSSFQLSGANVLTF. The CDR3 region has the DNA TGTGCCAGCAGCTCCTTTCAGTTATCCGGGGCCAACGTCCTGACTTTC. This chain links TRBV7-8 with TRBJ2-6; no reliable D call. Germline V gene lookup returns CDR1 SGHVS and CDR2 FQNEAQ. The length of the CDR3 is 16 residues. V was clipped by 4 bases and J by 4 bases, with 14 bases between them.

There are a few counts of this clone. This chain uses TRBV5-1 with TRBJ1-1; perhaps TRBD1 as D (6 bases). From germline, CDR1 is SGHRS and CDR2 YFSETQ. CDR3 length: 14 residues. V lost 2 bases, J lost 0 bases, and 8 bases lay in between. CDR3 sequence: CASSFAGVNTEAFF. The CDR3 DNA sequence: TGCGCCAGCAGCTTTGCAGGGGTGAACACTGAAGCTTTCTTT.

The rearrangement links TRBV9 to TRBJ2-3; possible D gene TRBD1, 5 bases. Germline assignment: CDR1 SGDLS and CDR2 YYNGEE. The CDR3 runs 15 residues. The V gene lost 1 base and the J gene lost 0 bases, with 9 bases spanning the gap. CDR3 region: CASSVQGRSTDTQYF. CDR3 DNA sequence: TGTGCCAGCAGCGTACAGGGCCGTAGCACAGATACGCAGTATTTT.